This T cell receptor (beta chain) was observed in a study of T cells in Graves' hyperthyroidism and ophthalmopathy. Whole-study results and caveats: Most thyroid clonotypes with frequency above 0.001 were detected in blood.

In this sample, this clonotype turned up many times. What it binds is unknown. The study defined stable Graves' hyperthyroidism as no ophthalmopathy progression within 18 months. This CDR3 has 13 residues. V was pared by 11 bases and J by 8 bases, with 21 bases between. Amplification yielded TCR beta CDR3 regions, with RNA transcripts as the source. Primed by the HTBI set, a first-round RT-PCR was run on the TCR CDR3. One entry per CDR3 protein, called by TCRdb with MiXCR from the multiplex PCR reads. The profile shows 500,000 to 600,000 distinct CDR3 sequences, 46% of them singletons. This TCR derives from a woman aged 18-29 years with Graves' hyperthyroidism. The specimen sequenced was peripheral blood or thyroid tissue (not recorded which). This sequence joins TRBV12-3 or TRBV12-4 and TRBJ1-2, with D perhaps TRBD1 (5 bases). Here the CDR3 DNA reads TGTGCCGGAAAGTTCCCGGGGACCTTCGGCTACACCTTC. It specifies CAGKFPGTFGYTF.